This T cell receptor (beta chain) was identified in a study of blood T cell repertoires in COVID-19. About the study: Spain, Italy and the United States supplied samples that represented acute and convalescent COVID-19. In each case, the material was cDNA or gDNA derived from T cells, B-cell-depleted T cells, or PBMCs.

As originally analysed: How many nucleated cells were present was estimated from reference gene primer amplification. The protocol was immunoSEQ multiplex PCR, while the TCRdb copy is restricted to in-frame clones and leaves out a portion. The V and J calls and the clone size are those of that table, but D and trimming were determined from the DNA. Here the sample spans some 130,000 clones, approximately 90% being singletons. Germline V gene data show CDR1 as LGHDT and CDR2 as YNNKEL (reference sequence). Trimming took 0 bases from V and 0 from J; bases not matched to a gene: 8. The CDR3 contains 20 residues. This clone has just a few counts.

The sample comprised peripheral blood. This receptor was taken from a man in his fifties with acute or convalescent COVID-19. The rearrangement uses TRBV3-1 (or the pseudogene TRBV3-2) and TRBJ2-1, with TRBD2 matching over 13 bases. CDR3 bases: TGTGCCAGCAGCCAAGATTGGACTAGCGGGAGCGGAGTCTCCTACAATGAGCAGTTCTTC. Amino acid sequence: CASSQDWTSGSGVSYNEQFF.